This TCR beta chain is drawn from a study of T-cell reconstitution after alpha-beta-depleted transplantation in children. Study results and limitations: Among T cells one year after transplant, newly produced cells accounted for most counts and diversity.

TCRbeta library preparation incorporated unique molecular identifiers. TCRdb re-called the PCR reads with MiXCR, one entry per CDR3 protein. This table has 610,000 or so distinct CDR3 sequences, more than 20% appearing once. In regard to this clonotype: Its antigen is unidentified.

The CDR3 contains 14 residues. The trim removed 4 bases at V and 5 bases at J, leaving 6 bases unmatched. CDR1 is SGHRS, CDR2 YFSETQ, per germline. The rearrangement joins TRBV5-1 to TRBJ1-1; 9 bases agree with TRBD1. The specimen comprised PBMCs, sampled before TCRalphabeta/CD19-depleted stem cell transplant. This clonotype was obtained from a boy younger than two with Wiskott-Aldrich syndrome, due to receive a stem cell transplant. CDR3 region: CASSPDRGETEAFF. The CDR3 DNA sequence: TGCGCCAGCAGCCCCGACAGGGGGGAGACTGAAGCTTTCTTT.